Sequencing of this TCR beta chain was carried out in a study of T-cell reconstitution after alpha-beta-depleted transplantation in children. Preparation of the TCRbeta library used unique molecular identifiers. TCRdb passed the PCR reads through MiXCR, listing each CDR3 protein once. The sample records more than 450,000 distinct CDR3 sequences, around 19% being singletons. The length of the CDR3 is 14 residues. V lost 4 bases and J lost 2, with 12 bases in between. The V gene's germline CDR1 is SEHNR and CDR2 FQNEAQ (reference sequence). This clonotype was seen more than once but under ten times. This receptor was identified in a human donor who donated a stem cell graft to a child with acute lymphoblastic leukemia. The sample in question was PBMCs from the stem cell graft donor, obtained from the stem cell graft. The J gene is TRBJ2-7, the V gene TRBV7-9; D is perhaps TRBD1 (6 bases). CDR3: CASSWTASTYEQYF. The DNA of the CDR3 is TGTGCCAGCAGCTGGACAGCGAGTACCTACGAGCAGTACTTC. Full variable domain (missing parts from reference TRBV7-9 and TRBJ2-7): DTGVSQNPRHKITKRGQNVTFRCDPISEHNRLYWYRQTLGQGPEFLTYFQNEAQLEKSRLLSDRFSAERPKGSFSTLEIQRTEQGDSAMYLCASSWTASTYEQYFGPGTRLTVT.